The 31 T cell receptor beta chains below were found in one sample sequenced in a study of shared clonotypes between healthy human individuals. Libraries were prepared by immunoSEQ multiplex PCR; TCRdb keeps only in-frame clonotypes and omits some of them. The repertoire holds approximately 320,000 clones, with about 74% as singletons. The specimen sequenced was memory CD4+ T cells sorted from blood. Indicated subset: CD45RA-negative fraction. The receptors derive from a man between 25 and 39 years old in good health.

CDR3 sequence (DNA): TGTGCCAGCAGCCTGGCTGCAGTCAGAAACACCATATATTTT. Residues: CASSLAAVRNTIYF. The chain recombines TRBV2 with TRBJ1-3; D is undetermined. Trimming left V 6 bases short and J 5 bases short, with 14 bases between. CDR3 length: 14 amino acids. The V gene's germline CDR1 is SNHLY and CDR2 FYNNEI.

The table lists this clone with a count of one. The V and J genes are TRBV10-3 and TRBJ1-4, with 8 nucleotides matching TRBD1. Unmatched junction bases numbered 7, after V lost 9 bases and J lost 7 bases. CDR1 and CDR2 from the germline V gene are ENHRY and SYGVKD. This CDR3 comprises 13 residues. DNA for the CDR3: TGTGCCATTCAGGGGGCGCCAGGTGAAAAACTGTTTTTT. It yields the protein CAIQGAPGEKLFF.

The rearrangement uses TRBV6-6 and TRBJ2-2; TRBD2 might be the D (5 bases). The germline CDR1 and CDR2 sequences are MNHNY and SVGAGI (reference sequence). The CDR3 runs 14 residues. The V end lost 5 bases, the J end lost 6 bases, and 13 bases lay between the germline ends. The CDR3 is CASSARTEAGELFF. The CDR3 DNA reads as TGTGCCAGCAGTGCTAGAACGGAGGCCGGGGAGCTGTTTTTT.

This chain joins TRBV16 and TRBJ2-3, with D hard to call. The CDR3 totals 15 residues. V was cut by 2 bases and J by 3 bases, with 12 bases left in between. Germline V gene sequence: CDR1 KGHSY, CDR2 FQNENV. CDR3 sequence reads: CASSQVQIGTDTQYF. In nucleotides, the CDR3 is TGTGCCAGCAGCCAAGTACAGATCGGGACAGATACGCAGTATTTT.

In this sample, this clone turned up once. The rearrangement joins TRBV5-1 to TRBJ2-7; D may be TRBD2 (5 bases). This CDR3 is 15 amino acids long. Germline-derived CDR1 and CDR2 are SGHRS and YFSETQ. V lost 0 bases and J lost 6, with 16 bases in between. CDR3 sequence reads: CASSLDPPPDSEQYF. The CDR3 DNA reads as TGCGCCAGCAGCTTGGACCCACCCCCGGACTCCGAGCAGTACTTC. The entire variable domain, with the rest obtained from reference TRBV5-1 and TRBJ2-7, is as follows: KAGVTQTPRYLIKTRGQQVTLSCSPISGHRSVSWYQQTPGQGLQFLFEYFSETQRNKGNFPGRFSGRQFSNSRSEMNVSTLELGDSALYLCASSLDPPPDSEQYFGPGTRLTVT.

The chain is built from TRBV6-4 and TRBJ1-1, with 8 bases identical to TRBD1. CDR3 size: 14 residues. CDR1 MRHNA and CDR2 SNTAGT come from the germline V gene. J lost 5 bases, V lost 6 bases, and 8 bases had no gene match. The CDR3 coding sequence is TGTGCCAGCAGGGTAAATCAGGGGGCAACTGAAGCTTTCTTT. Its protein is CASRVNQGATEAFF.

This chain joins TRBV19 and TRBJ2-3; D assignment may be TRBD1 or TRBD2 (5 bases each). The CDR3 is 17 residues long. V gave up 1 base and J gave up 1 base, with 15 bases separating them. The germline V gene has CDR1 LNHDA and CDR2 SQIVND (reference sequence). The CDR3 DNA sequence: TGTGCCAGTAGTATAGCACCGGGGCCGACCCGCACAGATACGCAGTATTTT. Protein: CASSIAPGPTRTDTQYF. Full variable domain (remainder filled in from reference TRBV19 and TRBJ2-3): DGGITQSPKYLFRKEGQNVTLSCEQNLNHDAMYWYRQDPGQGLRLIYYSQIVNDFQKGDIAEGYSVSREKKESFPLTVTSAQKNPTAFYLCASSIAPGPTRTDTQYFGPGTRLTVL.

In this sample, this clone turned up a few times. The chain combines TRBV30 with TRBJ2-1; TRBD1 might be the D (5 bases). Germline V gene data show CDR1 as GTSNPN and CDR2 as SVGIG (reference sequence). The CDR3 is 14 residues long. The V end was cut by 2 bases, the J end by 5 bases, with 13 bases between. The CDR3 region has the DNA TGTGCCTGGAGTCGACAGTTTATTAACAATGAGCAGTTCTTC. Its translation: CAWSRQFINNEQFF.

The chain recombines TRBV12-5 with TRBJ1-5; D is uncertain. Trimming cost V 3 bases and J 4 bases, with 4 bases left between them. CDR1 and CDR2 (germline): LGHNT, FRNRAP. CDR3 length equals 12 residues. In DNA, the CDR3 is TGTGCTAGTGGTTTTGCAAATCAGCCCCAGCATTTT. Translation gives CASGFANQPQHF.

The sample holds one count of this clone. V is TRBV5-8 and J is TRBJ2-7, with TRBD1 identical over 9 bases. Trimming took 6 bases from V and 5 from J; bases not matched to a gene: 12. This CDR3 is built from 15 residues. CDR1 is SGHTS and CDR2 is YDEGEE in the germline V gene. The chain's CDR3 is CASTVYRDRVNEQYF. For the CDR3, the DNA is TGTGCCAGCACCGTATACCGGGACAGGGTCAACGAGCAGTACTTC.

The chain employs TRBV11-2 and TRBJ2-7, with D maybe TRBD1 (8 bases). V was cut by 1 base and J by 12 bases, with 22 bases left in between. CDR3 size: 15 residues. Germline V gene sequence: CDR1 SGHAT, CDR2 FQNNGV. CDR3 protein: CASSLVGGTGRERYF. Written as DNA, the CDR3 is TGTGCCAGCAGCTTAGTGGGGGGGACAGGCAGGGAAAGGTACTTC.

The rearrangement uses TRBV2 and TRBJ2-7; 10 bases line up with TRBD1. The germline gives CDR1 SNHLY, CDR2 FYNNEI. This CDR3 contains 12 residues. V dropped 6 bases and J dropped 5; count of bases not matched to a gene: 1. As DNA, the CDR3 is TGTGCCAGCAGGGACAGGGGGGACGAGCAGTACTTC. Its protein is CASRDRGDEQYF.

The J gene is TRBJ1-2, the V gene TRBV6-5, with no clear D. Germline CDR1 MNHEY, CDR2 SVGAGI. The CDR3 is 12 amino acids. The V gene lost 7 bases and the J gene lost 4 bases, with 10 bases spanning the gap. CDR3 bases: TGTGCCAGCATGAGCATCTCCTATGGCTACACCTTC. This encodes CASMSISYGYTF.

This clone was found once. The chain uses TRBV6-1 and TRBJ2-2; D unresolved. CDR3 size: 11 residues. Trimming shortened V by 8 bases and J by 6 bases, and 7 bases separated the two germline ends. Germline V lookup: CDR1 MNHNS, CDR2 SASEGT. In DNA form, the CDR3 reads TGTGCCAGCCCCGGCTCCGGGGAGCTGTTTTTT. Protein product: CASPGSGELFF.

The chain couples TRBV28 to TRBJ1-5; TRBD1 might be the D (5 bases). Germline V gives CDR1 MDHEN, CDR2 SYDVKM. The V and J ends lost 7 bases and 5 bases respectively, with 15 bases between them. This CDR3 has 14 amino acids. The DNA for the CDR3 is TGTGCCAGCACTCCCGGAGGGGTATATCAGCCCCAGCATTTT. Translating gives CASTPGGVYQPQHF.

The chain uses TRBV7-9 and TRBJ2-5; 11 bases align to TRBD2. This CDR3 contains 15 residues. Germline-derived CDR1 and CDR2 are SEHNR and FQNEAQ (reference sequence). Trimming removed 3 bases from V and 5 bases from J; junction bases left unmatched: 5. CDR3 bases: TGTGCCAGCAGCTTGTCGACTAGCGGGGACGAGACCCAGTACTTC. Residues: CASSLSTSGDETQYF.

This clone was seen a single time. The sample has other DNA sequences that encode this CDR3 too. The chain uses TRBV7-9 and TRBJ2-7; D not certain. The CDR3 sequence is 14 residues long. V lost 1 base, J lost 3 bases, and 10 bases lay in between. The germline V gene has CDR1 SEHNR and CDR2 FQNEAQ (reference sequence). CDR3 DNA sequence: TGTGCCAGCAGCTTAGGAGGATTGGGCTACGAGCAGTACTTC. It is translated as CASSLGGLGYEQYF.

As concerns this clone: Other nucleotide sequences in the sample specify the same CDR3. The chain has TRBV5-1 and TRBJ1-2; a possible D gene is TRBD1 (6 bases). There are 13 residues in the CDR3. The germline CDR1 and CDR2 sequences are SGHRS and YFSETQ. V lost 2 bases to trimming and J lost 6 bases, with 11 bases between them. The DNA of the CDR3 is TGCGCCAGCAGCTTAGGGGGGGCTGATGGCTACACCTTC. The encoded protein is CASSLGGADGYTF. The full variable domain, with the rest looked up from reference TRBV5-1 and TRBJ1-2, is KAGVTQTPRYLIKTRGQQVTLSCSPISGHRSVSWYQQTPGQGLQFLFEYFSETQRNKGNFPGRFSGRQFSNSRSEMNVSTLELGDSALYLCASSLGGADGYTFGSGTRLTVV.

This clone was recorded at least ten times. The chain has TRBV19 and TRBJ2-2, with D possibly matching TRBD2 (6 bases). The CDR3 contains 14 residues. Germline CDR1 LNHDA, CDR2 SQIVND (reference sequence). Trimming stripped 9 bases from V and 1 base from J, with 12 bases between. For the CDR3, the DNA is TGTGCCAGCGGACTATGGGAGAACACCGGGGAGCTGTTTTTT. Translating gives CASGLWENTGELFF.

The chain recombines TRBV2 with TRBJ2-5, with D maybe TRBD1 (6 bases). Germline CDR1 is SNHLY and CDR2 is FYNNEI. V was clipped by 6 bases and J by 3 bases, with 26 bases between them. The CDR3 spans 18 residues. Written as DNA, the CDR3 is TGTGCCAGCAGGCCACCAGACCTATTAAACAGGGTAGAAGAGACCCAGTACTTC. Translation gives CASRPPDLLNRVEETQYF.

V and J are TRBV9 and TRBJ2-5; tentatively, D is TRBD1 (5 bases). Germline CDR1 is SGDLS and CDR2 is YYNGEE. The V gene lost 0 bases and the J gene lost 5 bases, with 11 bases spanning the gap. The CDR3 runs to 14 residues. CDR3 loop: CASSVGTKGETQYF. DNA for the CDR3: TGTGCCAGCAGCGTAGGCACTAAGGGGGAGACCCAGTACTTC.

J is TRBJ2-1 and V is TRBV5-4; 8 positions match TRBD2. Germline CDR1 is SGHNT and CDR2 is YYREEE (reference sequence). The V segment lost 4 bases and the J segment 0 bases; nucleotides outside the gene matches: 6. The CDR3 covers 16 residues. In nucleotides, the CDR3 is TGTGCCAGCAGCGCGGGAAGCGGGAGCTCCTACAATGAGCAGTTCTTC. The encoded protein is CASSAGSGSSYNEQFF. The full variable domain, its missing parts supplied by reference TRBV5-4 and TRBJ2-1, is ETGVTQSPTHLIKTRGQQVTLRCSSQSGHNTVSWYQQALGQGPQFIFQYYREEENGRGNFPPRFSGLQFPNYSSELNVNALELDDSALYLCASSAGSGSSYNEQFFGPGTRLTVL.

The rearrangement uses TRBV27 and TRBJ1-1; D not resolved. CDR1 MNHEY and CDR2 SMNVEV come from the germline V gene (reference sequence). This CDR3 contains 13 residues. Trimming stripped 6 bases from V and 7 bases from J, with 15 bases between. The CDR3 DNA is TGTGCCAGCAGAAACCCCAGATCGTTTGAAGCTTTCTTT. Amino acids: CASRNPRSFEAFF.

This chain connects TRBV27 to TRBJ1-4; 8 bases fit TRBD1. Germline trimming cut 6 bases from V and 3 bases from J; bases unmatched to any gene: 6. Germline V gives CDR1 MNHEY, CDR2 SMNVEV (reference sequence). The CDR3 sequence is 15 residues long. CDR3 sequence reads: CASSAQGASNEKLFF. DNA for the CDR3: TGTGCCAGCAGCGCTCAGGGGGCTTCTAATGAAAAACTGTTTTTT.

This sequence joins TRBV5-6 and TRBJ2-7; perhaps TRBD2 as D (6 bases). V gave up 0 bases and J gave up 3 bases, with 13 bases separating them. Germline values: CDR1 SGHDT, CDR2 YYEEEE. The CDR3 spans 15 residues. The CDR3 protein is CASSLAGGLGYEQYF. Written as DNA, the CDR3 is TGTGCCAGCAGCTTGGCTGGGGGGTTAGGCTACGAGCAGTACTTC. The variable domain in full, with the rest retrieved from reference TRBV5-6 and TRBJ2-7, is DAGVTQSPTHLIKTRGQQVTLRCSPKSGHDTVSWYQQALGQGPQFIFQYYEEEERQRGNFPDRFSGHQFPNYSSELNVNALLLGDSALYLCASSLAGGLGYEQYFGPGTRLTVT.

A remark on this clone: A far larger clone lies a single base away; this is likely a read error. This rearrangement joins TRBV11-2 to TRBJ2-7; TRBD1 agrees at 9 bases. J gave up 4 bases and V 5 bases, and 6 bases lay outside the gene matches. Germline V gene lookup returns CDR1 SGHAT and CDR2 FQNNGV. The CDR3 is 14 amino acids. The CDR3 DNA reads TGTGCCAGCAGCACCTACAGGGGGCAGTACGAGCAGTACTTC. Its protein is CASSTYRGQYEQYF.

To note about this clone: The germline gene is not matched at one end of the junction; a read error may be the cause. The chain has TRBV27 and TRBJ1-5; the D is unclear. The CDR3 runs to 14 residues. CDR1 is MNHEY and CDR2 is SMNVEV in the germline V gene (reference sequence). CDR3 sequence: CASSLSTTGQPQHF. CDR3 DNA: TGTGCCAGCAGTCTATCGACTACGGGGCAGCCCCAGCATTTT.

In DNA, the CDR3 is TGTGCCAGCGTCCTGGGGGCGGAGCAGTACTTC. Translation gives CASVLGAEQYF. The chain combines TRBV28 with TRBJ2-7, with a tentative D call TRBD1 (6 bases). This CDR3 region has 11 residues. Trimming cost V 8 bases and J 7 bases, with 12 bases left between them. Germline lookup yields CDR1 MDHEN and CDR2 SYDVKM.

J is TRBJ2-1 and V is TRBV19; 13 positions match TRBD2. Germline CDR1 reads LNHDA; CDR2 reads SQIVND (reference sequence). This CDR3 is 15 amino acids long. V shed 5 bases, J shed 7 bases, and the junction held 5 bases outside the gene matches. The CDR3 DNA reads as TGTGCCAGTAGTGGGGGACTAGCGGGAAGAAATGAGCAGTTCTTC. Its translation: CASSGGLAGRNEQFF.

The rearrangement joins TRBV6-1 to TRBJ1-1; 9 bases are a match to TRBD1. V trimming: 1 base; J trimming: 3 bases; junction bases outside the gene matches: 12. Germline V CDR1 and CDR2: MNHNS, SASEGT. The length of the CDR3 is 18 residues. CDR3 DNA: TGTGCCAGCAGTGAAGGGTTCGGGACAGGGAAGGTGCACACTGAAGCTTTCTTT. Amino acids: CASSEGFGTGKVHTEAFF.

V gene TRBV7-6 combines with J gene TRBJ2-5; D gene unclear. V lost 4 bases, J lost 2 bases, and 8 bases lay in between. CDR1 and CDR2 from the germline V gene are SGHVS and FNYEAQ. CDR3 length: 13 residues. CDR3 region: CASSSRRQETQYF. CDR3 bases: TGTGCCAGCAGCTCGAGGAGACAAGAGACCCAGTACTTC.